These 9 T cell receptor beta chains share one sample of origin, sequenced in a study of blood T cell repertoires in COVID-19. Profiled with immunoSEQ multiplex PCR; TCRdb holds only in-frame clones, not every one. The top ten clones hold approximately 3% of a sample with under 95,000 clones, about 85% of them seen once. What was sequenced was peripheral blood. The receptors come from a woman of 80 years or more with COVID-19, enrolled during active disease.

The chain joins TRBV5-4 to TRBJ1-1; D gene unclear. CDR3 length: 14 residues. Germline values: CDR1 SGHNT, CDR2 YYREEE (reference sequence). Trimming pared 1 base from V and 1 base from J, leaving 8 bases between. The CDR3 region has the DNA TGTGCCAGCAGCTTGCGGGGTGGGAACACTGAAGCTTTCTTT. Translation: CASSLRGGNTEAFF.

The rearrangement uses TRBV5-1 and TRBJ2-7; 10 bases line up with TRBD1. The CDR3 extends over 14 amino acids. V lost 1 base and J lost 4; bases outside the gene matches: 2. Per the germline V gene, CDR1 is SGHRS and CDR2 is YFSETQ. CDR3 in amino acids: CASSLRDRGYEQYF. The DNA for the CDR3 is TGCGCCAGCAGCTTGAGGGACAGGGGTTACGAGCAGTACTTC.

The CDR3 protein is CASSLVEGTGATQYF. CDR3 nucleotide sequence: TGTGCCAGCAGCTTAGTAGAGGGGACAGGGGCTACGCAGTATTTT. The rearrangement uses TRBV7-6 and TRBJ2-3, with TRBD1 matching over 10 bases. Germline assignment: CDR1 SGHVS and CDR2 FNYEAQ. After removal of 1 base from V and 8 bases from J, the junction contained 6 bases not matched to a gene. The CDR3 is made up of 15 amino acids.

The chain uses TRBV10-3 and TRBJ1-2; perhaps TRBD1 as D (5 bases). Germline assignment: CDR1 ENHRY and CDR2 SYGVKD. Trimming pared 7 bases from V and 4 bases from J, leaving 13 bases between. This CDR3 comprises 13 residues. The CDR3 loop reads CAIMQGPPYGYTF. The CDR3 coding sequence is TGTGCCATCATGCAGGGTCCCCCCTATGGCTACACCTTC.

The chain combines TRBV20-1 with TRBJ1-5; possible D gene TRBD1, 6 bases. The germline V gene has CDR1 DFQATT and CDR2 SNEGSKA (reference sequence). Trimming shortened V by 3 bases and J by 3 bases, and 9 bases separated the two germline ends. CDR3 length equals 13 residues. The chain's CDR3 is CSASQGSNQPQHF. CDR3 in DNA: TGCAGTGCTAGTCAGGGGTCCAATCAGCCCCAGCATTTT.

The J gene is TRBJ1-6, the V gene TRBV12-3 or TRBV12-4; D call uncertain. This CDR3 spans 12 amino acids. Trimming stripped 3 bases from V and 15 bases from J, with 12 bases between. CDR3 nucleotide sequence: TGTGCCAGCAGTTTCTCATCTGATAGCCTCCACTTT. It encodes CASSFSSDSLHF.

This chain links TRBV6-5 with TRBJ1-6, with a tentative D call TRBD1 (6 bases). CDR1 and CDR2 from the germline V gene are MNHEY and SVGAGI. V was trimmed by 6 bases and J by 6 bases, leaving 15 bases between them. The CDR3 spans 15 residues. CDR3 loop: CASSQLGAVNSPLHF. The CDR3 coding sequence is TGTGCCAGCAGCCAATTGGGGGCAGTTAATTCACCCCTCCACTTT.

The gene calls are TRBV6-2 or TRBV6-3 and TRBJ1-2, with 7 positions matching TRBD1. CDR3 size: 15 residues. Germline CDR1 MNHEY, CDR2 SVGEGT. V lost 7 bases to trimming and J lost 7 bases; unmatched junction nucleotides: 15. The CDR3 nucleotides are TGTGCCAGCACCCCCCGGAAGGGGGCTGTGAGTGGCTACACCTTC. Residues: CASTPRKGAVSGYTF.

On this clone itself: The junction departs from germline at one end; a sequencing error may be responsible. This rearrangement joins TRBV12-3 or TRBV12-4 to TRBJ1-2; tentative D call: TRBD1 (5 bases). The length of the CDR3 is 12 residues. The CDR3 is CASSLGTGGYTF. The CDR3 region has the DNA TGTGCCAGCAGCTTAGGGACTGGTGGCTACACCTTC.